One and the same sample provided the 26 T cell receptor beta chains below, sequenced in a study of vaccination effects on CD4 cells after COVID-19. Produced via immunoSEQ multiplex PCR; TCRdb's table is partial and in-frame only. The sample shows around 40,000 clones, around 75% of them seen only once. Antigen specificity for these receptors is unknown. With the ViraFEST assay, the study expanded antigen-specific CD4+ T cells using viral peptide pools, then sequenced them. The authors isolated CD4+ T cells after around nine days of culture. By PCR, the person was confirmed to have had SARS-CoV-2 infection between March and December 2020. Sequenced material: CD4+ T cells from PBMCs cultured with a peptide pool, taken before COVID-19 vaccination. These receptors came from a human donor who had a prior SARS-CoV-2 infection.

J is TRBJ1-6 and V is TRBV9; possible D gene TRBD1, 6 bases. The V end lost 4 bases, the J end lost 6 bases, and 11 bases lay between the germline ends. The CDR3 extends over 14 amino acids. Germline lookup yields CDR1 SGDLS and CDR2 YYNGEE. The CDR3 reads CASSPGQPNSPLHF. Here the CDR3 DNA reads TGTGCCAGCAGCCCCGGACAGCCTAATTCACCCCTCCACTTT.

This chain links TRBV7-2 with TRBJ2-5, with 7 bases identical to TRBD1. Germline values: CDR1 SGHTA, CDR2 FQGNSA. V trimming: 5 bases; J trimming: 2 bases; junction bases outside the gene matches: 8. CDR3 length: 15 residues. The CDR3 region has the DNA TGTGCCAGCAGCAAAAACAGGGGCGGTCAAGAGACCCAGTACTTC. This translates into CASSKNRGGQETQYF.

This clone was picked up one time. This sequence joins TRBV27 and TRBJ2-3; possibly TRBD1 for D (6 bases). Per germline, CDR1 MNHEY and CDR2 SMNVEV (reference sequence). Trimming left V 5 bases short and J 1 base short, with 16 bases between. The CDR3 extends over 16 amino acids. The DNA of the CDR3 is TGTGCCAGCAGTCTCAAGACAGGTTCTCGCACAGATACGCAGTATTTT. Translated: CASSLKTGSRTDTQYF.

V and J are TRBV9 and TRBJ2-1, with 11 bases matching TRBD2. The CDR3 extends over 17 amino acids. CDR1 SGDLS and CDR2 YYNGEE come from the germline V gene. The V segment lost 0 bases and the J segment 8 bases; nucleotides outside the gene matches: 10. The CDR3 DNA reads TGTGCCAGCAGCGTAGGACTAGCGGGAAGGGTCGCCGATGAGCAGTTCTTC. It codes for CASSVGLAGRVADEQFF.

V usage is TRBV5-1 and J usage is TRBJ2-5, with 8 bases lining up with TRBD2. Germline lookup yields CDR1 SGHRS and CDR2 YFSETQ. This CDR3 is 15 amino acids long. After removal of 1 base from V and 2 bases from J, the junction contained 4 bases not matched to a gene. CDR3 sequence reads: CASSLSLAGQETQYF. CDR3 coding DNA: TGCGCCAGCAGCTTGAGCCTAGCGGGTCAAGAGACCCAGTACTTC. The full variable domain, with the rest looked up from reference TRBV5-1 and TRBJ2-5, is KAGVTQTPRYLIKTRGQQVTLSCSPISGHRSVSWYQQTPGQGLQFLFEYFSETQRNKGNFPGRFSGRQFSNSRSEMNVSTLELGDSALYLCASSLSLAGQETQYFGPGTRLLVL.

V is TRBV5-1 and J is TRBJ1-4, with TRBD1 identical over 9 bases. J was trimmed by 10 bases and V by 3 bases; bases with no gene match: 7. The germline V gene has CDR1 SGHRS and CDR2 YFSETQ. This CDR3 is 14 amino acids long. The CDR3 bases are TGCGCCAGCAGCTCGGGACAGGGTTCGGGAAAACTGTTTTTT. Residues: CASSSGQGSGKLFF. Full variable domain (outside the CDR3, taken from reference TRBV5-1 and TRBJ1-4): KAGVTQTPRYLIKTRGQQVTLSCSPISGHRSVSWYQQTPGQGLQFLFEYFSETQRNKGNFPGRFSGRQFSNSRSEMNVSTLELGDSALYLCASSSGQGSGKLFFGSGTQLSVL.

CDR3 sequence: CASSDPRKAGKGDPQHF. CDR3 sequence (DNA): TGTGCCAGCAGTGATCCCCGAAAGGCGGGGAAAGGGGATCCCCAGCATTTT. The V and J genes are TRBV2 and TRBJ1-5, with D tentatively TRBD1 (5 bases). CDR1 SNHLY and CDR2 FYNNEI come from the germline V gene. This CDR3 comprises 17 residues. Trimming removed 3 bases at V and 10 bases at J, with 25 bases between.

The chain links TRBV7-9 to TRBJ2-1; 13 bases are a match to TRBD2. The germline CDR1 and CDR2 sequences are SEHNR and FQNEAQ (reference sequence). V lost 1 base and J lost 9; bases outside the gene matches: 9. The CDR3 has 17 amino acids. CDR3 loop: CASSLGGGLAGVAEQFF. DNA for the CDR3: TGTGCCAGCAGCTTAGGGGGAGGACTAGCGGGAGTGGCTGAGCAGTTCTTC.

This clone was found a few times. One end of the junction does not line up with germline, which may come from a read error. The chain combines TRBV7-7 with TRBJ2-2; no clear D gene. The germline V gene encodes CDR1 SSHAT and CDR2 FNYEAQ (reference sequence). The CDR3 has 14 amino acids. The CDR3 nucleotides are TGTGCTAGCAGCTTACAACAGAACACCGGGGAGCTGTTTTTT. Residues: CASSLQQNTGELFF.

The V and J genes are TRBV5-4 and TRBJ2-5, with 7 bases lining up with TRBD1. The length of the CDR3 is 15 residues. The trim removed 0 bases at V and 0 bases at J, leaving 2 bases unmatched. CDR1 is SGHNT and CDR2 is YYREEE in the germline V gene (reference sequence). The CDR3 DNA follows: TGTGCCAGCAGCTTGGGGGACAGACACCAAGAGACCCAGTACTTC. The encoded protein is CASSLGDRHQETQYF.

This clone was counted once. The genes are TRBV28 and TRBJ1-4, with TRBD1 matching over 8 bases. Germline CDR1 is MDHEN and CDR2 is SYDVKM. After removal of 4 bases from V and 5 bases from J, the junction contained 9 bases not matched to a gene. This CDR3 region has 16 residues. The CDR3 region has the DNA TGTGCCAGCAGTTCCTCCCCCCAGGGGGCAAATGAAAAACTGTTTTTT. Protein product: CASSSSPQGANEKLFF.

V usage is TRBV20-1 and J usage is TRBJ2-7; 9 positions match TRBD2. Germline values: CDR1 DFQATT, CDR2 SNEGSKA (reference sequence). Trimming removed 3 bases from V and 5 bases from J; junction bases left unmatched: 14. This CDR3 is 16 amino acids long. Here the CDR3 reads CSASILLLAGVHEQYF. CDR3 in DNA: TGCAGTGCTAGTATTTTGTTACTAGCGGGTGTCCACGAGCAGTACTTC.

J is TRBJ1-5 and V is TRBV5-5; 9 positions agree with TRBD1. The germline V gene encodes CDR1 SGHKS and CDR2 YYEKEE (reference sequence). The CDR3 runs to 14 residues. V lost 4 bases, J lost 5 bases, and 4 bases stayed unmatched. Here the CDR3 DNA reads TGTGCCAGCAGCGTCACAGGGGGCGATCAGCCCCAGCATTTT. Amino acid sequence: CASSVTGGDQPQHF. The whole variable domain, remainder taken from reference TRBV5-5 and TRBJ1-5, is DAGVTQSPTHLIKTRGQQVTLRCSPISGHKSVSWYQQVLGQGPQFIFQYYEKEERGRGNFPDRFSARQFPNYSSELNVNALLLGDSALYLCASSVTGGDQPQHFGDGTRLSIL.

The V call is TRBV19, the J call TRBJ2-1, with a possible D match to TRBD2 (5 bases). The germline CDR1 and CDR2 sequences are LNHDA and SQIVND (reference sequence). The CDR3 is 14 residues long. The ends were cut back, 1 base at V and 10 bases at J, with 14 bases in the middle. CDR3 sequence reads: CASSIGLEADEQFF. In DNA form, the CDR3 reads TGTGCCAGTAGTATAGGGTTGGAGGCCGACGAGCAGTTCTTC.

The V call is TRBV7-9, the J call TRBJ1-1, with 8 bases aligning to TRBD1. From germline, CDR1 is SEHNR and CDR2 FQNEAQ (reference sequence). CDR3 length: 16 residues. Trimming at V came to 3 bases and at J to 3 bases, leaving 9 bases not matched to a gene. CDR3 in amino acids: CASSFASGGGDTEAFF. For the CDR3, the DNA is TGTGCCAGCAGCTTCGCCTCAGGGGGCGGGGACACTGAAGCTTTCTTT.

The chain links TRBV24-1 to TRBJ1-5, with 7 bases lining up with TRBD1. This CDR3 contains 16 residues. Germline V CDR1 and CDR2: KGHDR, SFDVKD. Trimming removed 3 bases from V and 4 bases from J; junction bases left unmatched: 8. The chain's CDR3 is CATSDRRQGPNQPQHF. CDR3 sequence (DNA): TGTGCCACCAGTGATCGCCGACAGGGACCTAATCAGCCCCAGCATTTT.

This chain connects TRBV12-5 to TRBJ1-4, with 7 bases lining up with TRBD1. The CDR3 loop spans 16 amino acids. Trimming cost V 1 base and J 8 bases; bases outside gene matches: 10. Germline loops: CDR1 LGHNT, CDR2 FRNRAP. CDR3 region: CASGLGPHRGGEKLFF. CDR3 coding DNA: TGTGCTAGTGGTTTGGGCCCTCACAGGGGAGGAGAAAAACTGTTTTTT.

The genes are TRBV25-1 and TRBJ2-1, with 10 bases that match TRBD2. CDR1 and CDR2 (germline): MGHDK, SYGVNS. The CDR3 is 15 residues long. V lost 4 bases, J lost 6 bases, and 6 bases stayed unmatched. CDR3: CASSARLAGVNEQFF. CDR3 bases: TGTGCCAGCAGTGCCCGGCTAGCGGGGGTCAATGAGCAGTTCTTC.

In its sample, this clone was seen a few times. V and J are TRBV5-4 and TRBJ1-2; D gene ambiguous. Between the trimmed V and J ends, which lost 0 bases and 0 bases, there was a span of 9 bases. Germline loops: CDR1 SGHNT, CDR2 YYREEE (reference sequence). The length of the CDR3 is 15 residues. Here the CDR3 DNA reads TGTGCCAGCAGCTTGGCCCCCCGGGCTAACTATGGCTACACCTTC. Translating it yields CASSLAPRANYGYTF.

By sample share, this clone is medium-sized (0.01 to 0.1%). The rearrangement uses TRBV3-1 (or the pseudogene TRBV3-2) and TRBJ2-1, with TRBD2 matching 7 bases. CDR3 length: 15 residues. V shed 1 base, J shed 9 bases, and the junction held 9 bases outside the gene matches. CDR1 LGHDT and CDR2 YNNKEL come from the germline V gene (reference sequence). CDR3 loop: CASSQGTAGVGEQFF. In DNA, the CDR3 is TGTGCCAGCAGCCAAGGGACGGCGGGGGTCGGTGAGCAGTTCTTC.

This clone occurred a few times. V gene TRBV12-3 or TRBV12-4 combines with J gene TRBJ2-1; no reliable D call. The V gene lost 7 bases and the J gene lost 3 bases, with 10 bases spanning the gap. The CDR3 length is 13 residues. The CDR3 loop is CASNTRVYNEQFF. CDR3 DNA: TGTGCCAGCAATACGAGAGTCTACAATGAGCAGTTCTTC.

This clone was seen a handful of times. V gene TRBV5-8 combines with J gene TRBJ2-2; a possible D gene is TRBD2 (5 bases). Trimming shortened V by 0 bases and J by 6 bases, and 15 bases separated the two germline ends. The CDR3 runs 16 residues. Germline assignment: CDR1 SGHTS and CDR2 YDEGEE. The CDR3 nucleotides are TGTGCCAGCAGCTTGGCCCTAGCCTTGGATGCCGGGGAGCTGTTTTTT. As protein: CASSLALALDAGELFF.

V gene TRBV19 combines with J gene TRBJ2-5; 11 bases map to TRBD2. CDR3 length: 15 residues. Germline-derived CDR1 and CDR2 are LNHDA and SQIVND (reference sequence). V was pared by 9 bases and J by 2 bases, with 8 bases of the junction left unmatched. The CDR3 spells CASPRLAGTQETQYF. The CDR3, as DNA: TGTGCCAGCCCCAGACTAGCGGGAACTCAAGAGACCCAGTACTTC.

This chain links TRBV6-5 with TRBJ2-5; 10 bases are a match to TRBD2. Germline V CDR1 and CDR2: MNHEY, SVGAGI. V lost 4 bases and J lost 5; bases outside the gene matches: 7. This CDR3 comprises 15 residues. CDR3 sequence reads: CASSSLAGVRETQYF. CDR3 DNA sequence: TGTGCCAGCAGTTCTCTAGCGGGAGTTCGGGAGACCCAGTACTTC.

This chain connects TRBV15 to TRBJ2-5, with no clear D. The CDR3 contains 16 residues. Germline assignment: CDR1 LNHNV and CDR2 YYDKDF (reference sequence). V was clipped by 1 base and J by 5 bases, with 17 bases between them. CDR3: CATSRVVGFERETQYF. CDR3 sequence (DNA): TGTGCCACCAGCAGAGTGGTAGGGTTTGAAAGGGAGACCCAGTACTTC.

The chain recombines TRBV18 with TRBJ2-1, with 9 bases fitting TRBD2. This CDR3 is 16 amino acids long. Germline V CDR1 and CDR2: KGHSH, LQKENI. V was pared by 3 bases and J by 4 bases, with 7 bases of the junction left unmatched. The CDR3 loop is CASSPMAGGNYNEQFF. Here the CDR3 DNA reads TGTGCCAGCTCACCGATGGCGGGGGGGAATTACAATGAGCAGTTCTTC. Complete variable domain (other parts from reference TRBV18 and TRBJ2-1): NAGVMQNPRHLVRRRGQEARLRCSPMKGHSHVYWYRQLPEEGLKFMVYLQKENIIDESGMPKERFSAEFPKEGPSILRIQQVVRGDSAAYFCASSPMAGGNYNEQFFGPGTRLTVL.